This entry concerns a single T cell receptor (beta chain). The antigen it binds to is not known. There are no base qualities to consult, and no much larger clone falls within one base. This sample is drawn from a study of cytomegalovirus exposure and HLA in healthy donors (dated by TCRdb to about 2017). As for the study more broadly: An earlier analysis of some 600 of the donors reported 276 Gb of sequence data and 117 million unique TCR beta sequences obtained from about 179 million T cells. The study aimed to test whether signatures of past pathogen exposure could be identified by cataloging public T cell receptors. The genetic ancestry cluster associated with self-reported Caucasian donors included 65% to 90% of the roughly 400 genotyped donors. Genome-wide SNP genotypes for about 60% of the roughly 700 donors were used in a later genetic analysis, which treated that subset as a discovery cohort. Using immunosequencing, the study profiled T cell repertoires from approximately 700 subjects and related those repertoires to cytomegalovirus serostatus. Donor age, sex, ethnicity and CMV serostatus were compiled alongside the repertoire data. Across around 400 genotyped donors of the cohort, an average of 235,054 unique TCR beta nucleotide sequences per donor were sequenced, and approximately 19% of those sequences were non-productive. An earlier analysis of about 620 of the donors applied high-throughput TCR beta sequencing to assess whether each TCR beta V gene segment acted as functional or pseudogenic. In a later analysis, previously published TCR beta repertoires from several hundred donors were re-analyzed and high-resolution HLA genotyping was added so that TCR occurrence patterns could be studied. Four or five DR-DQ haplotypes were handled as single units for association and clustering, since linkage in the cohort was strong. The number of typed donors differed by locus: about 620-640 for A, B, C, DRB1 and DQB1; 500 to 550 for DQA1; approximately 600 for DPA1; and roughly 450 for DPB1. The study combined high-throughput TCR immunosequencing, statistical association of individual TCRs with disease status, and machine learning to predict cytomegalovirus infection status. In addition to the first cohort of around 670 subjects, a separate validation cohort of 120 different subjects was used. All discovery cohort repertoires had been generated using a single sequencing platform. An early release that covered about 640 HLA-typed donors contained around 300 gigabases of sequencing data and tens of millions of unique TCR sequences. HLA typing included class I and class II loci at four-digit resolution. Rather than using new phenotypic data, the later analysis identified candidate immune exposures from TCR beta sequences and from how often those sequences occurred across donors.

Points the paper makes about the study in general: At a false discovery rate of 0.05, a later analysis linked under 20,000 TCR beta sequences to specific HLA alleles. According to a later analysis, most CMV-associated TCR beta chains appeared to be HLA-restricted, and the HLA associations seemed to be driven largely by CMV exposure. Most TCR sequences were observed very rarely across donors, whereas some public TCRs were present in many individuals. Assigning TCR associations to individual alleles was difficult when HLA alleles, especially DR and DQ, strongly co-occurred. Approximately 16 rarely observed V segments, including chromosome 9 orphons, were excluded from the earlier analysis of about 600 of the donors because counts were too low. Because HLA typing was unavailable for some donors at each locus, only the typed subset was used in association tests. Cytomegalovirus status was reported to be diagnosed by the classifier with high specificity and sensitivity in both the original and validation cohorts. A later analysis reported that several top co-occurrence clusters appeared linked to parvovirus B19, influenza, CMV and Epstein-Barr virus. Immune exposure information for the cohort was limited to CMV serostatus. A later genetic analysis associated a missense DCLRE1C variant with V-gene and J-gene trimming of TCR beta chains, and an independent cohort replicated the association. The presence/absence analyses assumed that sequencing depth was roughly uniform across donors, and that assumption may not be true. The study gave a list of some 150 TCR beta chains associated with cytomegalovirus. A further reported finding was that TCR beta sequences accurately predicted the HLA-A and HLA-B alleles for most subjects in the first cohort. In a later analysis, HLA-associated TCR beta chains showed more clonal expansion and lower generation probabilities than non-associated chains that were equally common. According to the authors, the approach could potentially be generalized to other disease states and immunological phenotypes. The sequencing pipeline was judged likely to have produced a cluster of highly shared sequence variants as a technical artifact. A few of the identified cytomegalovirus-associated TCR beta chains were confirmed in vitro to be specific for cytomegalovirus antigens. An earlier analysis of several hundred of the donors showed that most TCR beta V segments appeared in productive rearrangements either about 87% or about 30% of the time, which broadly matched IMGT annotations. Compared with the 666-donor mean, donors in an Asian-associated ancestry cluster had fewer N-insertions in productive TCRs, according to a later genetic analysis. Correlated functional status among segregating V segments might reflect linkage disequilibrium, but an unknown experimental factor could not be ruled out. In a later analysis, TCR association rates were found to vary across HLA loci, with the most associated TCRs seen for DRB1 alleles and the fewest for HLA-C alleles. In this cohort, only TCR beta chains were sequenced, and detectable features were limited by the absence of alpha or paired-chain data.

The library was made by the immunoSEQ multiplex PCR assay. For the multiplex PCR, a mixture combining 60 forward primers for TCR Vbeta segments and 13 reverse primers for TCR Jbeta segments was used. The CDR3 region of rearranged TCR beta genes was amplified from genomic DNA by a multiplex PCR assay. On the Illumina HiSeq System, the amplified TCR beta libraries were sequenced as 87-base-pair reads. The paper's processing steps were these. In a later analysis, some 80 million unique TCR beta chains were counted across the approximately 620 repertoires, and roughly 11 million of these chains were shared by at least two donors. To remove PCR and sequencing errors, raw reads were error-corrected and collapsed into unique sequences using a nearest-neighbor algorithm that merged closely related sequences. CDR3 sequences were aligned to IMGT reference sequences to assign V, D and J gene segments. For a sequence to be retained, at least a six-nucleotide match to both a V gene segment and a J gene segment was required. Rearrangements were called productive when the CDR3 lacked stop codons and stayed in frame with V and J; all others were non-productive. Following IMGT convention, CDR3 was defined as the stretch from the second conserved V-encoded cysteine to the conserved J-encoded phenylalanine. Sequences without an unambiguous match to a single V gene segment were excluded from the earlier analysis of about 600 of the donors. In an earlier analysis of almost 600 of the donors, a V segment was called functional when productive rearrangements were above 56.7%, and segregating when the standard deviation between donors exceeded 5%. A statistical classification framework was built to diagnose cytomegalovirus status from the catalog of TCR beta chain sequences. A later analysis assigned V and J genes by comparing TCR nucleotide sequences with IMGT/GENE-DB human TR gene sequences. Using the TCRdist pipeline, a later analysis assigned CDR3 sequences along with most-parsimonious VDJ recombination scenarios. A later analysis defined each TCR beta chain by its CDR3 amino acid sequence plus V-gene family, and excluded reads lacking a unique V-gene family. To address suspected cross-contamination and a sequencing artifact, a later analysis removed some 620 highly shared, low-generation-probability nucleotide sequences. For each public chain, a later analysis derived a clonal expansion index from normalized ranks of inferred template counts within each repertoire. In a later analysis, generation probabilities were computed with a VDJ recombination model fitted to out-of-frame rearrangements, and the resulting probabilities were checked against IGoR. In a later analysis, hypergeometric tests were used to score TCR-TCR, TCR-HLA and TCR-CMV co-occurrence, with a repertoire-size bias correction applied to TCR pairs. In a later analysis, false discovery rates were estimated by permuting HLA or CMV assignments 20 times. A later analysis grouped co-occurring TCRs with DBSCAN, adding TCRdist sequence similarity when clustering within HLA-allele-positive subsets. Co-occurrence clustering excluded repertoires with fewer than 30,000 or more than 120,000 public chains, plus five with anomalous nucleotide sharing. TCRdb mirrors the immuneACCESS table, restricted to in-frame sequences. Some clones are absent from its copies; in checked studies, under half trace to an unresolved V gene, and the reason for the others is unknown. V, J and clone size are taken as reported in that table, and D and trimming were inferred from the DNA itself. Across this sample there are 150,000 to 200,000 clones, with roughly three quarters seen only once. The ten largest clones capture around 0.4% of the sample.

The cohort comprised 710 or so healthy bone marrow donors. Cohort members were all nominally healthy when sampled, although unrecorded immune exposures were likely present. The donor tested CMV seropositive, placing the donor among the approximately 290 seropositive members of the cohort. A peripheral blood sample was collected from each donor, and TCR beta sequencing was performed on peripheral blood mononuclear cells. Genomic DNA extraction from the blood cell samples was performed with the Qiagen DNeasy Blood Extraction Kit. This clonotype originated in a male donor in good health and CMV-seropositive. The specimen was PBMCs.

The CDR3 region has the sequence CASSLVGSAAYNEQFF. Read as DNA, the sequence is TGTGCCAGCAGCTTAGTCGGTAGCGCGGCCTACAATGAGCAGTTCTTC. The chain was built from TRBV7-9 and TRBJ2-1; 5 matching bases give a weak D call of TRBD2. V was cut back by 1 base and J by 2 bases, leaving a gap of 12 bases between them. The germline V gene (reference sequence) sets CDR1 to SEHNR and CDR2 to FQNEAQ. Including cysteine and phenylalanine, the CDR3 has 16 amino acids. Only the CDR3 portion is preserved as DNA: 48 bases, with reading frame beginning at the first base.